Listed below are T cell receptor beta chains from one sample, sequenced in a study of technical replicates of blood from a few donors. Produced via immunoSEQ multiplex PCR; TCRdb's table is partial and in-frame only. The repertoire has about 66,000 clones, more than 75% of them found once; the top ten carry roughly 4.2%. The sequencing sample was made of PBMCs. These receptors came from a human donor in good health. Some clones in this sample may be carry-over from other donors' samples. The CDR3 runs from the conserved cysteine through the conserved F or W. The D gene is left open where the match is weak. Size is stated for part of the rows, as once, few or many counts, or as a class when the clone is expanded.

cdr3_length,clone_size,d_call,v_call,j_call,cdr3_aa,cdr3_nt
15,NA,NA,TRBV7-6,TRBJ1-6,CASSAWAGDNSPLHF,TGTGCCAGCAGCGCGTGGGCAGGCGATAATTCACCCCTCCACTTT
17,NA,TRBD2,TRBV9,TRBJ2-1,CASSPTGRDYNYNEQFF,TGTGCCAGCAGCCCTACCGGGCGGGACTACAACTACAATGAGCAGTTCTTC
15,NA,TRBD2,TRBV18,TRBJ2-3,CASRGWERDTDTQYF,TGTGCCAGCCGAGGCTGGGAGCGGGACACAGATACGCAGTATTTT
17,NA,NA,TRBV7-2,TRBJ2-7,CASSSPTDAPSSYEQYF,TGTGCCAGCAGCTCCCCGACTGACGCTCCGAGCTCCTACGAGCAGTACTTC
17,NA,NA,TRBV9,TRBJ1-3,CASSVVDNPWPGNTIYF,TGTGCCAGCAGCGTAGTAGACAATCCCTGGCCCGGAAACACCATATATTTT
16,NA,TRBD2,TRBV7-2,TRBJ2-5,CASSSAISGRAETQYF,TGTGCCAGCAGCTCCGCGATCAGCGGGAGGGCAGAGACCCAGTACTTC
15,NA,NA,TRBV7-3,TRBJ1-1,CASSVSGEKNTEAFF,TGTGCCAGCAGCGTATCGGGAGAGAAGAACACTGAAGCTTTCTTT
15,NA,TRBD1,TRBV9,TRBJ2-2,CASSPRTGNTGELFF,TGTGCCAGCAGCCCCCGGACAGGGAACACCGGGGAGCTGTTTTTT
16,once,TRBD1,TRBV6-5,TRBJ1-6,CASSYAGQGDYSPLHF,TGTGCCAGCAGTTACGCTGGACAGGGGGATTACTCACCCCTCCACTTT
15,NA,TRBD1,TRBV6-5,TRBJ1-4,CASSYSTGTAEKLFF,TGTGCCAGCAGTTACTCTACAGGGACAGCGGAAAAACTGTTTTTT
15,NA,TRBD2,TRBV9,TRBJ2-1,CASSVTGGLVYEQFF,TGTGCCAGCAGCGTAACGGGGGGGTTAGTGTATGAGCAGTTCTTC
15,NA,TRBD1,TRBV5-8,TRBJ2-3,CASSTTGAVTDTQYF,TGTGCCAGCAGCACGACAGGGGCCGTCACAGATACGCAGTATTTT
15,NA,TRBD2,TRBV5-4,TRBJ2-1,CASSRELSGTNEQFF,TGTGCCAGCAGCCGAGAACTTAGCGGGACCAATGAGCAGTTCTTC
13,NA,NA,TRBV27,TRBJ2-7,CASTMSVGYEQYF,TGTGCCAGCACCATGAGCGTAGGCTACGAGCAGTACTTC
17,NA,TRBD2,TRBV14,TRBJ2-2,CASSQDEVAGGPGELFF,TGTGCCAGCAGCCAAGATGAGGTAGCGGGGGGGCCCGGGGAGCTGTTTTTT
17,NA,TRBD2,TRBV2,TRBJ2-2,CASSVPSSGGPTGELFF,TGTGCCAGCAGTGTGCCCTCTAGCGGGGGGCCAACCGGGGAGCTGTTTTTT
14,NA,TRBD1,TRBV13,TRBJ1-6,CASSSRTGRSPLHF,TGTGCCAGCAGTTCCAGGACAGGGCGTTCACCCCTCCACTTT
16,NA,NA,TRBV18,TRBJ2-7,CASSSSEGPLSYEQYF,TGTGCCAGCTCATCTTCCGAGGGTCCCCTTTCCTACGAGCAGTACTTC
16,NA,TRBD2,TRBV7-3,TRBJ2-2,CASSKKLATNTGELFF,TGTGCCAGCAGCAAAAAACTAGCGACGAACACCGGGGAGCTGTTTTTT
15,NA,NA,TRBV27,TRBJ2-1,CASSPTTLPYNEQFF,TGTGCCAGCAGTCCCACGACTCTTCCTTACAATGAGCAGTTCTTC
14,NA,NA,TRBV19,TRBJ1-1,CASSGEGSYTEAFF,TGTGCCAGTAGTGGGGAGGGCAGTTACACTGAAGCTTTCTTT
15,NA,TRBD1,TRBV6-5,TRBJ2-5,CASSSLGQGRETQYF,TGTGCCAGCAGCTCCCTCGGACAGGGGAGAGAGACCCAGTACTTC
13,NA,TRBD1,TRBV19,TRBJ1-2,CASRTGENYGYTF,TGTGCCAGTAGGACAGGGGAAAACTATGGCTACACCTTC
16,NA,NA,TRBV5-1,TRBJ2-6,CASSHGAGSGANVLTF,TGCGCCAGCAGCCATGGGGCGGGGTCTGGGGCCAACGTCCTGACTTTC
13,once,TRBD1,TRBV27,TRBJ2-3,CASMAGGTDTQYF,TGTGCCAGCATGGCAGGGGGAACAGATACGCAGTATTTT
14,NA,TRBD1,TRBV6-5,TRBJ1-2,CASSYSRDSYGYTF,TGTGCCAGCAGTTACTCGAGGGACAGCTATGGCTACACCTTC
14,NA,TRBD1,TRBV6-6,TRBJ2-7,CASSYRDRTYEQYF,TGTGCCAGCAGTTACCGGGACAGAACCTACGAGCAGTACTTC
15,NA,NA,TRBV7-9,TRBJ1-2,CASSLDQSRGYGYTF,TGTGCCAGCAGCTTAGACCAATCCCGAGGCTATGGCTACACCTTC
15,NA,NA,TRBV6-5,TRBJ1-6,CASMKDSLYNSPLHF,TGTGCCAGCATGAAGGACAGCCTCTATAATTCACCCCTCCACTTT
15,NA,NA,TRBV6-1,TRBJ2-7,CASSEQPLRASEQYF,TGTGCCAGCAGTGAACAGCCCCTCAGGGCCAGCGAGCAGTACTTC
14,NA,TRBD2,TRBV19,TRBJ2-2,CATSGGTNTGELFF,TGTGCCACCAGCGGGGGTACGAACACCGGGGAGCTGTTTTTT
16,NA,TRBD2,TRBV7-2,TRBJ2-1,CASSSWGSGRANEQFF,TGTGCCAGCAGCTCATGGGGTAGCGGGAGGGCCAATGAGCAGTTCTTC
14,NA,TRBD1,TRBV2,TRBJ1-1,CASSSRQGGTEAFF,TGTGCCAGCAGTAGTAGACAGGGCGGTACTGAAGCTTTCTTT
15,NA,TRBD2,TRBV7-8,TRBJ2-5,CASSGRTSGLETQYF,TGTGCCAGCAGCGGACGGACTAGCGGGTTGGAGACCCAGTACTTC
15,NA,NA,TRBV4-3,TRBJ1-5,CASSQERGGRQPQHF,TGCGCCAGCAGCCAAGAACGGGGGGGGCGTCAGCCCCAGCATTTT
14,NA,TRBD1,TRBV29-1,TRBJ2-7,CSVKAGTGASEQYF,TGCAGCGTGAAGGCCGGGACAGGGGCCTCCGAGCAGTACTTC
16,NA,NA,TRBV18,TRBJ1-1,CASSPLSPTGNTEAFF,TGTGCCAGCTCACCGCTCTCACCGACAGGGAACACTGAAGCTTTCTTT
11,once,NA,TRBV6-6,TRBJ2-5,CASSPQETQYF,TGTGCCAGCAGTCCACAAGAGACCCAGTACTTC
11,NA,NA,TRBV20-1,TRBJ2-7,CSATDLNEQYF,TGCAGTGCAACGGACTTAAACGAGCAGTACTTC